The sequence of this TCR beta chain was determined in a study of metastatic and nonmetastatic thyroid tumors. Study-level background: Where malignant and benign thyroid patients were concerned, repertoires were compared across blood and tumor or nodule tissue. Study observations and caveats: Malignant thyroid tumors reportedly had TCR beta diversity that was significantly higher than in benign nodules, in blood and tumor.

This clone has at least ten counts. Its antigen is unidentified. Prior to thyroid surgery, none of the patients had received any treatment. TCRdb recomputed clones from the PCR reads via MiXCR. The table includes about 93,000 clones, about 13% detected once. This CDR3 has 18 residues. V was clipped by 6 bases and J by 4 bases; unmatched bases: 19. Input material: blood. V gene TRBV12-3 or TRBV12-4 combines with J gene TRBJ1-1; 8 bases align to TRBD1. The TCR sequence derives from a female donor with papillary thyroid cancer or a benign thyroid nodule (not recorded which). Some clones in this sample may be carry-over from other donors' samples. CDR3 DNA sequence: TGTGCCAGCAGCAAGATACTTGGACAGGGAGGAAGGACCACTGAAGCTTTCTTT. Translation: CASSKILGQGGRTTEAFF.